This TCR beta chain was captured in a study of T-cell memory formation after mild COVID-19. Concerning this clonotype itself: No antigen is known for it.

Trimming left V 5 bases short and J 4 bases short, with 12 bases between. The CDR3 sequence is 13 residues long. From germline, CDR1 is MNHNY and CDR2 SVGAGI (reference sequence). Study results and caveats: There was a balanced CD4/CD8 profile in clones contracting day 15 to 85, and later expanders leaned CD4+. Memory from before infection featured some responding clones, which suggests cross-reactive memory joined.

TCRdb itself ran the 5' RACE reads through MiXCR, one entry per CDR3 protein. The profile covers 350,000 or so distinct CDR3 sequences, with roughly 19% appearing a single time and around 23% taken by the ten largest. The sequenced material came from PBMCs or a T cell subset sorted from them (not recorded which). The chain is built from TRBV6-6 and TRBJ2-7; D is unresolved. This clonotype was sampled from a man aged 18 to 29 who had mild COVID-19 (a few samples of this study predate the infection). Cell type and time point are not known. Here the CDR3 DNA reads TGTGCCAGCAGTCCGGCCACCGCTTACGAGCAGTACGTC. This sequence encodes CASSPATAYEQYV.